This record looks at one TCR beta chain sequence and its context. Its cognate antigen is unknown. RNA totalling roughly 0.45 to 1 ug underwent reverse transcription with random hexamers. immunoSEQ multiplex PCR amplified TCR beta CDR3 across 54 Vbeta, 13 Jbeta. TCRdb itself ran the immunoSEQ multiplex PCR reads through MiXCR, one entry per CDR3 protein. The table has 100,000 to 150,000 distinct CDR3 sequences, around 94% seen once. The data were obtained in a study of CD8 T cells in Susac syndrome. Findings and limits, study-wide: The study recognized that its TCR sequencing and HLA analysis covered a relatively small number of individuals.

Looked up from germline, CDR1 is SNHLY and CDR2 is FYNNEI. Trimming at V came to 7 bases and at J to 9 bases, leaving 5 bases not matched to a gene. This CDR3 region has 13 residues. Healthy donors matched for age and sex were used as controls. TEMRA cells were FACS-enriched and CD8+ and CD4+ T cells negatively isolated. Sequences were obtained from CD4+ T cells from PBMCs. This clonotype originated in a human donor in good health. The chain carries TRBV2 and TRBJ2-1; 11 nucleotides match TRBD1. This CDR3 reads CASIGTGGPEQFF. Here the CDR3 DNA reads TGTGCCAGCATTGGGACAGGGGGGCCTGAGCAGTTCTTC.